The 24 T cell receptor beta chains given below trace back to one sample, sequenced in a study of blood T cells in healthy people across ages (dated by TCRdb to between 2014 and 2017). Receptor amplification or capture employed 5' RACE. The run used an Illumina HiSeq 2500. A second PCR of roughly 7 to 11 cycles was performed with a sample-barcoded 5' primer and a J-beta primer mix. The raw public data were reprocessed by TCRdb itself: fastp quality trimming at Q25, MiXCR clonotype calling, in-frame beta chains only. Each record represents a unique CDR3 protein, reported with the most common genes and DNA among its rows. This sample lists about 1.6 million distinct CDR3 sequences; 30% to 40% were detected once. The ten largest clones add up to approximately 10% of the sample. Sequenced: blood. Receptor source: a woman under 40 in good health.

This clonotype came up a few times. The V call is TRBV7-9, the J call TRBJ2-3, with 10 bases that match TRBD2. CDR1 and CDR2 (germline): SEHNR, FQNEAQ (reference sequence). Unmatched junction bases numbered 15, after V lost 6 bases and J lost 9 bases. CDR3 length: 16 residues. DNA for the CDR3: TGTGCCAGCAGGGTAACCAGCGGGGGGGCCACCGACACGCAGTATTTT. Its protein product is CASRVTSGGATDTQYF.

The chain employs TRBV5-1 and TRBJ1-1; a possible D gene is TRBD1 (5 bases). Germline CDR1 SGHRS, CDR2 YFSETQ. The CDR3 loop spans 15 amino acids. V lost 1 base, J lost 0 bases, and 10 bases lay in between. The CDR3 sequence is CASSLMGTVNTEAFF. Written as DNA, the CDR3 is TGCGCCAGCAGCTTGATGGGGACGGTGAACACTGAAGCTTTCTTT.

This clonotype was recorded at least ten times. The chain joins TRBV7-2 to TRBJ2-3; D tentatively fits TRBD1 or TRBD2 (6 bases each). CDR3 length: 15 amino acids. V was pared by 5 bases and J by 0 bases, with 12 bases between. CDR1 SGHTA and CDR2 FQGNSA come from the germline V gene. The CDR3 sequence: CASSPGGHSTDTQYF. CDR3 DNA sequence: TGTGCCAGCAGCCCTGGGGGGCACAGCACAGATACGCAGTATTTT.

There are a few counts of this clonotype. The V and J genes are TRBV7-8 and TRBJ2-7; TRBD2 is a possible D gene (5 bases). Between the trimmed V and J ends, which lost 5 bases and 3 bases, there was a span of 20 bases. The CDR3 is 16 residues long. CDR1 SGHVS and CDR2 FQNEAQ come from the germline V gene. CDR3 sequence reads: CASSKSALIRGYEQYF. CDR3 in DNA: TGTGCCAGCAGCAAAAGCGCTCTTATTCGGGGCTACGAGCAGTACTTC. The variable domain in full, with the rest retrieved from reference TRBV7-8 and TRBJ2-7, is GAGVSQSPRYKVAKRGQDVALRCDPISGHVSLFWYQQALGQGPEFLTYFQNEAQLDKSGLPSDRFFAERPEGSVSTLKIQRTQQEDSAVYLCASSKSALIRGYEQYFGPGTRLTVT.

The V and J genes are TRBV7-2 and TRBJ2-7, with D tentatively TRBD1 or TRBD2 (5 bases each). CDR3 length: 14 residues. The germline V gene has CDR1 SGHTA and CDR2 FQGNSA. The germline V and J ends were trimmed by 5 bases and 4 bases, with 15 bases remaining between them. The CDR3, as DNA: TGTGCCAGCAGCCCCAGGTGGGGGATATACGAGCAGTACTTC. Its protein is CASSPRWGIYEQYF.

This chain links TRBV30 with TRBJ2-3; a possible D gene is TRBD1 (7 bases). Germline values: CDR1 GTSNPN, CDR2 SVGIG (reference sequence). The V end was cut by 0 bases, the J end by 3 bases, with 13 bases between. This CDR3 is 15 amino acids long. CDR3 sequence: CAWSVQGRLTDTQYF. CDR3 in DNA: TGTGCCTGGAGTGTACAGGGGAGGCTTACAGATACGCAGTATTTT.

This clonotype was recorded a few times. The chain links TRBV10-3 to TRBJ2-7; weak D call: TRBD1 (6 bases). The V gene lost 11 bases and the J gene lost 5 bases, with 13 bases spanning the gap. The CDR3 has 11 amino acids. Looked up from germline, CDR1 is ENHRY and CDR2 is SYGVKD. The CDR3 region is CASQGPHEQYF. DNA of the CDR3: TGTGCCTCACAGGGACCCCACGAGCAGTACTTC.

Note on this clonotype: A junction end diverges from the germline sequence, so it may reflect a read error. The chain has TRBV5-1 and TRBJ2-3, with 7 bases that match TRBD2. Germline-derived CDR1 and CDR2 are SGHRS and YFSETQ. There are 16 residues in the CDR3. The CDR3 reads CAGSATSIPVGDTQYF. Here the CDR3 DNA reads TGCGCCGGCAGCGCGACTAGCATTCCGGTGGGGGATACGCAGTATTTT.

A few counts support this clonotype. The chain combines TRBV27 with TRBJ2-1; D is unresolved. Trimming left V 8 bases short and J 7 bases short, with 9 bases between. The CDR3 consists of 11 residues. Germline V lookup: CDR1 MNHEY, CDR2 SMNVEV (reference sequence). The CDR3 loop reads CASAMGNEQFF. Here the CDR3 DNA reads TGTGCCAGCGCGATGGGGAATGAGCAGTTCTTC.

This rearrangement joins TRBV19 to TRBJ1-5; no reliable D call. Trimming removed 3 bases from V and 3 bases from J, with 3 bases in between. The CDR3 loop spans 12 amino acids. Per the germline V gene, CDR1 is LNHDA and CDR2 is SQIVND (reference sequence). CDR3 loop: CASSMNNQPQHF. The CDR3 coding sequence is TGTGCCAGTAGTATGAACAATCAGCCCCAGCATTTT.

This clonotype was picked up a small number of times. The chain employs TRBV13 and TRBJ2-5; no reliable D call. V lost 1 base to trimming and J lost 1 base, with 10 bases between them. The CDR3 spans 15 residues. Germline V gene lookup returns CDR1 PRHDT and CDR2 FYEKMQ (reference sequence). CDR3 nucleotides: TGTGCCAGCAGCTTAGCCGATATGGGCCAAGAGACCCAGTACTTC. Its translation is CASSLADMGQETQYF.

As concerns this clonotype: This may stem from a read error, because a much larger clone lies one nucleotide away. The CDR3 does not end in the conserved phenylalanine or tryptophan, so this is likely a read error. The CDR3 DNA is TGTGCCAGCAGCTATGGGACAGGGAACGAGCAGTACATC. Its protein product is CASSYGTGNEQYI. This chain joins TRBV6-2 or TRBV6-3 and TRBJ2-7; 9 bases fit TRBD1. Germline loops: CDR1 MNHEY, CDR2 SVGEGT. With 6 bases clipped from V and 5 bases from J, the junction kept 5 bases outside the gene matches. This CDR3 has 13 amino acids.

The V and J genes are TRBV11-2 and TRBJ2-3; a possible D gene is TRBD2 (6 bases). Trimming took off 5 bases at V and 2 bases at J, with 20 bases between the two ends. The CDR3 loop spans 17 amino acids. CDR1 and CDR2 from the germline V gene are SGHAT and FQNNGV. The CDR3 DNA reads as TGTGCCAGCAGCCGAGATGACAACGGGGGTTACACAGATACGCAGTATTTT. It yields the protein CASSRDDNGGYTDTQYF.

In the case of this clonotype: A much larger clone differs by one base, so this may be a read error. The chain is built from TRBV27 and TRBJ2-3; 12 nucleotides line up with TRBD2. This CDR3 is built from 16 residues. Germline V gene lookup returns CDR1 MNHEY and CDR2 SMNVEV (reference sequence). The CDR3: CVSSSGLAGFTDTQYF. DNA for the CDR3: TGTGTCAGCAGTTCCGGACTAGCGGGGTTCACAGATACGCAGTATTTT.

In nucleotides, the CDR3 is TGTGCCTGGAGTTTGGGCGGGAGGTCTCACAATGAGCAGTTCTTC. Its protein product is CAWSLGGRSHNEQFF. The gene calls are TRBV30 and TRBJ2-1; TRBD2 matches at 8 bases. The J segment lost 5 bases and the V segment lost 2 bases, leaving 8 bases of the junction unmatched. CDR3 size: 15 residues. In germline, CDR1 is GTSNPN, CDR2 SVGIG (reference sequence).

V and J are TRBV3-1 and TRBJ2-1; D could derive from TRBD1 or TRBD2 (6 bases each). Germline V gives CDR1 LGHDT, CDR2 YNNKEL (reference sequence). The CDR3 loop spans 12 amino acids. The V end was cut by 4 bases, the J end by 7 bases, with 8 bases between. CDR3 nucleotide sequence: TGTGCCAGCAGCCGGGGGGCTAATGAGCAGTTCTTC. Its translation: CASSRGANEQFF.

This chain uses TRBV20-1 with TRBJ1-5; 7 bases line up with TRBD1. V lost 6 bases, J lost 5 bases, and 7 bases stayed unmatched. This CDR3 spans 13 amino acids. CDR1 and CDR2 from the germline V gene are DFQATT and SNEGSKA (reference sequence). CDR3 nucleotide sequence: TGCAGTGCCCAGGACAGGCCGGATCAGCCCCAGCATTTT. This sequence encodes CSAQDRPDQPQHF.

This clonotype was seen ten or more times. The V and J genes are TRBV29-1 and TRBJ2-7; 7 nucleotides align to TRBD2. This CDR3 has 14 amino acids. Germline V gene sequence: CDR1 SQVTM, CDR2 ANQGSEA. Trimming removed 3 bases from V and 4 bases from J; junction bases left unmatched: 9. The CDR3 protein is CSVESPGGGYEQYF. In DNA form, the CDR3 reads TGCAGCGTTGAGAGTCCCGGGGGAGGGTACGAGCAGTACTTC.

Comments on this clonotype: One junction end does not reproduce the germline sequence, and a read error may be involved. V gene TRBV6-1 combines with J gene TRBJ1-6, with 8 positions matching TRBD1. The CDR3 spans 17 residues. From germline, CDR1 is MNHNS and CDR2 SASEGT. The chain's CDR3 is CAGSQGASGSYNSPLHF. Written as DNA, the CDR3 is TGTGCCGGCAGTCAGGGGGCCTCCGGCTCCTATAATTCACCCCTCCACTTT.

This clonotype has a handful of counts. This chain connects TRBV3-1 to TRBJ2-7; 12 nucleotides line up with TRBD1. V trimming: 5 bases; J trimming: 2 bases; junction bases outside the gene matches: 4. Germline loops: CDR1 LGHDT, CDR2 YNNKEL (reference sequence). The CDR3 contains 15 residues. CDR3 in DNA: TGTGCCAGCAGCTGGGGACAGGGGGCCGCCTACGAGCAGTACTTC. This encodes CASSWGQGAAYEQYF.

The chain carries TRBV7-6 and TRBJ2-2; 13 bases agree with TRBD2. The CDR3 contains 18 residues. V lost 3 bases to trimming and J lost 6 bases; unmatched junction nucleotides: 10. Looked up from germline, CDR1 is SGHVS and CDR2 is FNYEAQ. The CDR3, as DNA: TGTGCCAGCAGCTTGAGTGCCGGGACTAGCGGGGTGCCCGGGGAGCTGTTTTTT. It yields the protein CASSLSAGTSGVPGELFF.

The chain recombines TRBV30 with TRBJ2-7, with D possibly matching TRBD2 (5 bases). Trimming left V 3 bases short and J 7 bases short, with 13 bases between. The CDR3 has 12 residues. Germline CDR1 and CDR2: GTSNPN and SVGIG (reference sequence). In DNA, the CDR3 is TGTGCCTGGAGACTGGGCGCGGGTGAGCAGTACTTC. Amino acid sequence: CAWRLGAGEQYF.

This clonotype was found a few times. J is TRBJ2-2 and V is TRBV27; D possibly corresponds to TRBD2 (7 bases). The CDR3 contains 15 residues. Germline V lookup: CDR1 MNHEY, CDR2 SMNVEV (reference sequence). V was trimmed by 4 bases and J by 3 bases, leaving 12 bases between them. CDR3 protein: CASSSAGAYTGELFF. CDR3 nucleotides: TGTGCCAGCAGTTCGGCGGGGGCCTACACCGGGGAGCTGTTTTTT.

This clonotype was found a few times. The junction departs from germline at one end; a sequencing error may be responsible. The chain combines TRBV7-8 with TRBJ1-1; no firm D call. Germline V gives CDR1 SGHVS, CDR2 FQNEAQ. CDR3 size: 15 residues. The chain's CDR3 is CASSLGWSQNTKAFF. The DNA for the CDR3 is TGTGCCAGCAGCTTAGGGTGGAGTCAGAACACTAAAGCTTTCTTT.